This is a list of T cell receptor beta chains from one sample in a study of blood T cell repertoires in COVID-19. Using immunoSEQ multiplex PCR, the repertoire was profiled, and TCRdb retains in-frame clones only, with some absent. The sample has roughly 80,000 clones; around 85% are singletons. The specimen sequenced was peripheral blood. These receptors originate from a woman older than 75 with active or convalescent COVID-19. Each CDR3 is given with its conserved first and last residue. D genes are given only for firm matches. Not every row has a clone size; where given, it reads once, few, many or a size class.

v_gene: TRBV5-5
d_gene: -
j_gene: TRBJ2-3
abundance: -
CDR3aa: CASSLRGVGDTQYF
CDR3nt: TGTGCCAGCAGCTTGCGCGGGGTCGGAGATACGCAGTATTTT

v_gene: TRBV4-3
d_gene: -
j_gene: TRBJ2-2
abundance: -
CDR3aa: CASSRSGGGELFF
CDR3nt: TGCGCCAGCAGCCGCTCTGGGGGAGGAGAGCTGTTTTTT

v_gene: TRBV5-5
d_gene: -
j_gene: TRBJ1-6
abundance: -
CDR3aa: CASSLHGENSPLHF
CDR3nt: TGTGCCAGCAGCTTGCACGGAGAGAATTCACCCCTCCACTTT

v_gene: TRBV10-3
d_gene: -
j_gene: TRBJ1-1
abundance: -
CDR3aa: CAISEKGELNTEAFF
CDR3nt: TGTGCCATCAGTGAGAAGGGGGAACTGAACACTGAAGCTTTCTTT

v_gene: TRBV24-1
d_gene: -
j_gene: TRBJ1-2
abundance: few
CDR3aa: CATSDLRGEEGYTF
CDR3nt: TGTGCCACCAGTGATTTGCGGGGGGAGGAAGGCTACACCTTC

v_gene: TRBV28
d_gene: -
j_gene: TRBJ2-5
abundance: -
CDR3aa: CASIARAYQETQYF
CDR3nt: TGTGCCAGCATTGCCAGGGCTTACCAAGAGACCCAGTACTTC

v_gene: TRBV3-1/TRBV3-2
d_gene: TRBD2
j_gene: TRBJ2-7
abundance: -
CDR3aa: CASSLAGSSYEQYF
CDR3nt: TGTGCCAGCAGCCTAGCGGGAAGCTCCTACGAGCAGTACTTC

v_gene: TRBV3-1/TRBV3-2
d_gene: TRBD1
j_gene: TRBJ2-7
abundance: -
CDR3aa: CASSPGQGAAEQYF
CDR3nt: TGTGCCAGCAGCCCGGGACAGGGGGCTGCCGAGCAGTACTTC

v_gene: TRBV7-6
d_gene: -
j_gene: TRBJ2-3
abundance: -
CDR3aa: CASSPTQHSTDTQYF
CDR3nt: TGTGCCAGCTCCCCGACTCAACACAGCACAGATACGCAGTATTTT

v_gene: TRBV5-1
d_gene: -
j_gene: TRBJ2-7
abundance: -
CDR3aa: CASSLEAGTSWDEQYF
CDR3nt: TGCGCCAGCAGCTTGGAGGCGGGGACCTCTTGGGACGAGCAGTACTTC

v_gene: TRBV7-9
d_gene: -
j_gene: TRBJ1-4
abundance: -
CDR3aa: CASSPPRATNEKLFF
CDR3nt: TGTGCCAGCAGCCCACCGCGAGCAACTAATGAAAAACTGTTTTTT

v_gene: TRBV18
d_gene: -
j_gene: TRBJ1-5
abundance: -
CDR3aa: CASSQQNSNQPQHF
CDR3nt: TGTGCCAGCTCACAACAGAATAGCAATCAGCCCCAGCATTTT

v_gene: TRBV7-2
d_gene: TRBD1
j_gene: TRBJ1-4
abundance: -
CDR3aa: CASSLFQGGEKLFF
CDR3nt: TGTGCCAGCAGCTTATTCCAGGGGGGTGAAAAACTGTTTTTT

v_gene: TRBV30
d_gene: -
j_gene: TRBJ1-4
abundance: once
CDR3aa: CAWSRTANNEKLFF
CDR3nt: TGTGCCTGGAGTAGAACAGCCAATAATGAAAAACTGTTTTTT

v_gene: TRBV19
d_gene: -
j_gene: TRBJ2-3
abundance: -
CDR3aa: CATKAQGPHTDTQYF
CDR3nt: TGTGCCACCAAGGCTCAGGGCCCCCACACAGATACGCAGTATTTT

v_gene: TRBV20-1
d_gene: -
j_gene: TRBJ1-2
abundance: -
CDR3aa: CSAITAGYTF
CDR3nt: TGCAGTGCGATCACAGCCGGCTACACCTTC

v_gene: TRBV5-1
d_gene: TRBD2
j_gene: TRBJ2-1
abundance: -
CDR3aa: CASSSSGNFYNEQFF
CDR3nt: TGCGCCAGCAGCTCCAGCGGGAACTTCTACAATGAGCAGTTCTTC

v_gene: TRBV29-1
d_gene: TRBD1
j_gene: TRBJ1-1
abundance: -
CDR3aa: CSVAPQGARTEAFF
CDR3nt: TGCAGCGTTGCTCCACAGGGGGCGCGGACTGAAGCTTTCTTT

v_gene: TRBV30
d_gene: -
j_gene: TRBJ1-5
abundance: once
CDR3aa: CAWSVRGYSNQPQHF
CDR3nt: TGTGCCTGGAGTGTAAGGGGGTATAGCAATCAGCCCCAGCATTTT

v_gene: TRBV28
d_gene: -
j_gene: TRBJ2-3
abundance: -
CDR3aa: CASSRPGRGVDTQYF
CDR3nt: TGTGCCAGCAGCAGGCCGGGGCGGGGCGTAGATACGCAGTATTTT

v_gene: TRBV19
d_gene: TRBD2
j_gene: TRBJ2-1
abundance: -
CDR3aa: CASRTGAGRTGRGEQFF
CDR3nt: TGTGCCAGTCGTACGGGGGCGGGGAGGACCGGGAGGGGTGAGCAGTTCTTC

v_gene: TRBV4-2
d_gene: TRBD2
j_gene: TRBJ2-3
abundance: once
CDR3aa: CASSPVETSGGADTQYF
CDR3nt: TGTGCCAGCAGCCCGGTGGAGACTAGCGGGGGGGCAGATACGCAGTATTTT

v_gene: TRBV9
d_gene: TRBD1
j_gene: TRBJ1-1
abundance: once
CDR3aa: CASSVGQGVNTEAFF
CDR3nt: TGTGCCAGCAGCGTCGGACAGGGGGTGAACACTGAAGCTTTCTTT